Listed below are T cell receptor beta chains from one sample, sequenced in a study of T-cell reconstitution after alpha-beta-depleted transplantation in children. TCRdb re-called the PCR reads through MiXCR, storing one row per CDR3 protein. This table has 500,000 to 750,000 distinct CDR3 sequences, 10% to 15% appearing once. The specimen comprised PBMCs, mostly from graft donor cells, sampled 360 days after TCRalphabeta/CD19-depleted stem cell transplant. The receptors come from a male patient under 18 who had a stem cell transplant for acute myeloid leukemia, so the T cells may come from the graft donor. Both conserved end residues are part of each CDR3. A D gene is named only where the DNA matches it firmly. Size is omitted from some rows. Given values are once, few, many or a class for expanded clones.

J | D | V | size | DNA | CDR3
TRBJ2-7 | - | TRBV28 | few | TGTGCCAGCAGTTTGAAAAGATTACTCATTAAGGACTACGAGCAGTACTTC | CASSLKRLLIKDYEQYF
TRBJ2-3 | TRBD2 | TRBV7-2 | few | TGTGCCAGCAGCTCCGGGACTAGCGGGTGGGCGGATACGCAGTATTTT | CASSSGTSGWADTQYF
TRBJ2-7 | - | TRBV27 | few | TGTGCCAGCAGTTTATCAAACAGAATATACGAGCAGTACTTC | CASSLSNRIYEQYF
TRBJ2-7 | TRBD2 | TRBV20-1 | - | TGCAGTGCTAGCGCCCCCACTAGCGGGGTTCATAGGGAGCAGTACTTC | CSASAPTSGVHREQYF
TRBJ1-1 | - | TRBV19 | - | TGTGCCAGTAGTATAGTCACGAGAGGCACTGAAGCTTTCTTT | CASSIVTRGTEAFF
TRBJ2-7 | - | TRBV25-1 | - | TGTGCCAGCAGGCAACAGGAGTCCTACGAGCAGTACTTC | CASRQQESYEQYF
TRBJ2-1 | TRBD2 | TRBV6-2/TRBV6-3 | - | TGTGCCAGCAGGACTAGCGGCCCCCAGTTCTTC | CASRTSGPQFF
TRBJ2-3 | - | TRBV28 | - | TGTGCCAGCAGTTCCCAAAATAGCGGCCCTGGGAGGGATACGCAGTATTTT | CASSSQNSGPGRDTQYF
TRBJ2-3 | TRBD2 | TRBV6-1 | few | TGTGCCAGCAGCCGACTAGCGGCCATGTTTAGCACAGATACGCAGTATTTT | CASSRLAAMFSTDTQYF
TRBJ2-7 | - | TRBV7-2 | - | TGTGCCAGCAGCCATCTAAGGTTAGGGGCCTACGAGCAGTACTTC | CASSHLRLGAYEQYF
TRBJ1-1 | - | TRBV4-2 | few | TGTGCCAGCAGCCAAGGGCGACGCAGGACCCCTGAAGCTTTCTTT | CASSQGRRRTPEAFF
TRBJ2-5 | - | TRBV28 | - | TGTGCCAGCAGTTTATCGGGCAGGGGCGAAGAGACCCAGTACTTC | CASSLSGRGEETQYF
TRBJ2-1 | - | TRBV7-3 | few | TGTGCCAGCAGCTGGCGGGGGCGGGGGCCTTACAATGAGCAGTTCTTC | CASSWRGRGPYNEQFF
TRBJ2-2 | - | TRBV12-3/TRBV12-4 | few | TGTGCCAGCAGTCCCCGGACAGTCATGAACACCGGGGAGCTGTTTTTT | CASSPRTVMNTGELFF
TRBJ2-5 | TRBD2 | TRBV12-3/TRBV12-4 | many | TGTGCCAGCGGTACTAGCGGGAGAACAGAGACCCAGTACTTC | CASGTSGRTETQYF
TRBJ1-2 | TRBD1 | TRBV29-1 | few | TGCAGCGTTGGACAGGGAGGAATCTTTCCTGGCTACACCTTC | CSVGQGGIFPGYTF
TRBJ2-2 | - | TRBV10-3 | many | TGTGCCACTATAGGAATCGGGCTCGGACAAGCTTACGGGGAGCTGTTTTTT | CATIGIGLGQAYGELFF
TRBJ2-1 | - | TRBV11-2 | - | TGTGCCAGCAGCTTAGAGGTCGACGGGAGTAGCCTGTTCTTC | CASSLEVDGSSLFF
TRBJ2-1 | TRBD2 | TRBV28 | few | TGTGCCAGCAGTAGACTAGCGGGCGGGGCCTACAATGAGCAGTTCTTC | CASSRLAGGAYNEQFF
TRBJ2-2 | - | TRBV4-3 | - | TGCGCCAGCAGCCCTAGAGGTGACGGGAGTCCTTCCGGGGAGCTGTTTTTT | CASSPRGDGSPSGELFF
TRBJ2-1 | - | TRBV4-3 | few | TGCGCCAGCAGCCGCCTACATGGGGACATCTCCTACAATGAGCAGTTCTTC | CASSRLHGDISYNEQFF
TRBJ2-3 | - | TRBV5-1 | few | TGCGCCAGCAGCTTGGCGGGCAGACCCACAGATACGCAGTATTTT | CASSLAGRPTDTQYF
TRBJ2-7 | TRBD2 | TRBV5-1 | - | TGCGCCAGCAGCTTTGACCGCGGGAGGAGCCCCTACGAGCAGTACTTC | CASSFDRGRSPYEQYF
TRBJ2-7 | - | TRBV6-5 | few | TGTGCCAGCAGTTACTTCGGACTACCCTACGAGCAGTACTTC | CASSYFGLPYEQYF
TRBJ2-1 | - | TRBV3-1 | few | TGTGCCAGCAGCCATTCCGGCCCTTTGGATGAGCAGTTCTTC | CASSHSGPLDEQFF
TRBJ2-7 | - | TRBV20-1 | - | TGCAGTGCCGAGGACGGTGAGGAGGTCGGCTACGAGCAGTACTTC | CSAEDGEEVGYEQYF
TRBJ1-5 | - | TRBV14 | few | TGTGCCAGCAGCCAAGGGGGGCCAGAACTCCCAAGGGGGAATCAGCCCCAGCATTTT | CASSQGGPELPRGNQPQHF
TRBJ2-1 | TRBD2 | TRBV7-2 | many | TGTGCCAGCAGACATGGACTAGCAGTATACAATGAGCAGTTCTTC | CASRHGLAVYNEQFF
TRBJ2-3 | - | TRBV29-1 | few | TGCAGCGTTGAGATGGGAGGAGGTGCAGATACGCAGTATTTT | CSVEMGGGADTQYF
TRBJ2-7 | TRBD1 | TRBV12-3/TRBV12-4 | - | TGTGCCAGCACTCGGACAGGTCCCTACGAGCAGTACTTC | CASTRTGPYEQYF
TRBJ2-3 | - | TRBV5-4 | many | TGTGCCAGCAGCTTGGTGGCACCTAGCACAGATACGCAGTATTTT | CASSLVAPSTDTQYF
TRBJ2-7 | - | TRBV7-2 | - | TGTGCCAGCAGCTTAGCCTCTGACCTCTCCTACGAGCAGTACTTC | CASSLASDLSYEQYF
TRBJ2-6 | - | TRBV24-1 | many | TGTGCCACCAGTGACCGGACGGGCTCTGGGGCCAACGTCCTGACTTTC | CATSDRTGSGANVLTF
TRBJ2-1 | TRBD2 | TRBV29-1 | many | TGCAGCGTTTTTACCGGGACTAGTAGGTTCAATGAGCAGTTCTTC | CSVFTGTSRFNEQFF
TRBJ2-5 | TRBD1 | TRBV19 | - | TGTGCCTCGACAGGGGAAGAGACCCAGTACTTC | CASTGEETQYF
TRBJ1-3 | - | TRBV29-1 | many | TGCAGCGTTGGACTTAGGGCTAACTCTGGAAACACCATATATTTT | CSVGLRANSGNTIYF
TRBJ2-6 | TRBD1 | TRBV12-3/TRBV12-4 | - | TGTGCCAGCAGACCCACAGGGGCTGGGGCCAACGTCCTGACTTTC | CASRPTGAGANVLTF
TRBJ2-7 | - | TRBV7-2 | many | TGTGCCAGCAGCTTTACCGGGGACTCCGCCTACGAGCAGTACTTC | CASSFTGDSAYEQYF
TRBJ2-1 | TRBD2 | TRBV9 | - | TGTGCCAGCAGCGTAGGGCTAGCGGTCTACAATGAGCAGTTCTTC | CASSVGLAVYNEQFF
TRBJ2-7 | - | TRBV15 | few | TGTGCCACCAGCTCCGGAGGGGCAGGTGACTCCTACGAGCAGTACTTC | CATSSGGAGDSYEQYF
TRBJ2-1 | - | TRBV28 | - | TGTGCCAGCTTAACCAGCGGCACTATGGCCCGCAATGAGCAGTTCTTC | CASLTSGTMARNEQFF
TRBJ2-7 | TRBD2 | TRBV5-4 | - | TGTGCCAGCAGCTCCCGATTGCGGGAGGGCTCCTACGAGCAGTACTTC | CASSSRLREGSYEQYF